The 5 T cell receptor beta chains listed next were all sequenced from one sample in a study of blood T cell repertoires in COVID-19. Produced via immunoSEQ multiplex PCR; TCRdb's table is partial and in-frame only. The profile shows about 210,000 clones, around 87% of them singletons. Sequencing used peripheral blood. These receptors all come from a man aged 60 to 69 with acute or convalescent COVID-19.

The chain recombines TRBV6-5 with TRBJ2-7; D may be TRBD2 (5 bases). The CDR3 loop spans 12 amino acids. Deletions cut 1 base from V and 6 bases from J, with 7 bases between. Germline V CDR1 and CDR2: MNHEY, SVGAGI. The chain's CDR3 is CASSYLGSEQYF. CDR3 in DNA: TGTGCCAGCAGTTACTTAGGGAGCGAGCAGTACTTC.

A single count supports this clone. The J gene is TRBJ1-1, the V gene TRBV5-4; the match to TRBD1 covers 9 bases. After removal of 6 bases from V and 5 bases from J, the junction contained 8 bases not matched to a gene. Looked up from germline, CDR1 is SGHNT and CDR2 is YYREEE (reference sequence). This CDR3 is built from 14 residues. The CDR3: CASTVQGARTEAFF. CDR3 coding DNA: TGTGCCAGCACCGTACAGGGGGCGAGGACTGAAGCTTTCTTT.

This clone has only one observation. V and J are TRBV2 and TRBJ2-3; TRBD2 is a possible D gene (6 bases). The CDR3 is 14 amino acids. The V end was cut by 3 bases, the J end by 2 bases, with 9 bases between. Germline V gene data show CDR1 as SNHLY and CDR2 as FYNNEI. The CDR3 bases are TGTGCCAGCAGTGAGTGGGGGGTCACAGATACGCAGTATTTT. Translated: CASSEWGVTDTQYF.

The V call is TRBV20-1, the J call TRBJ2-7, with TRBD1 identical over 9 bases. Germline V CDR1 and CDR2: DFQATT, SNEGSKA (reference sequence). The CDR3 is made up of 11 amino acids. V lost 5 bases and J lost 4; bases outside the gene matches: 0. CDR3 protein: CSAGQGYEQYF. In DNA, the CDR3 is TGCAGTGCTGGACAGGGGTACGAGCAGTACTTC.

V is TRBV4-2 and J is TRBJ2-1, with D perhaps matching TRBD2 (5 bases). The germline V gene has CDR1 LGHNA and CDR2 YNFKEQ. The CDR3 consists of 14 residues. V gave up 0 bases and J gave up 12 bases, with 15 bases separating them. The CDR3 here is CASSQDQEVQWQFF. As DNA, the CDR3 is TGTGCCAGCAGCCAAGATCAGGAGGTGCAATGGCAGTTCTTC.